This T cell receptor beta chain is from a study of blood T cell repertoires in COVID-19. Study-level information: The origin of the acute and convalescent COVID-19 samples was the United States, Italy and Spain.

Study processing details: Amplification from reference gene primers served as the basis for estimated nucleated cell counts. Repertoires were generated with immunoSEQ multiplex PCR, while TCRdb's copy carries only in-frame clones and drops some. Clonal size and the V and J genes are those of that table, whereas D and trimming came from the DNA. The sample lists around 400,000 clones; roughly four fifths were seen once. Participants reported their clinical history, and cohort assignment relied on those reports. The recovered donors of Cohort 3 showed two negative PCRs, clearance, or symptom resolution. CDR3 length: 14 amino acids. Trimming removed 6 bases at V and 5 bases at J, with 14 bases between. The V gene's germline CDR1 is KGHSH and CDR2 LQKENI.

The clonotype comes from a woman between 50 and 59 years old who had recovered from COVID-19. J is TRBJ1-5 and V is TRBV18; the D gene is possibly TRBD1 (6 bases). Sequencing was performed on PBMCs or T cells enriched from blood (not recorded which). For the CDR3, the DNA is TGTGCCAGCTCCCCGAAAGGGGGGGATCAGCCCCAGCATTTT. It translates to CASSPKGGDQPQHF. Drawing the rest from reference TRBV18 and TRBJ1-5, the complete variable domain is NAGVMQNPRHLVRRRGQEARLRCSPMKGHSHVYWYRQLPEEGLKFMVYLQKENIIDESGMPKERFSAEFPKEGPSILRIQQVVRGDSAAYFCASSPKGGDQPQHFGDGTRLSIL.